This T cell receptor beta chain emerged from a study of cytomegalovirus exposure and HLA in healthy donors (dated by TCRdb to 2016 to 2017). At the level of the whole study: An earlier analysis of several hundred of the donors reported more than 250 Gb of sequence data and about 100 million unique TCR beta sequences from about 179 million T cells. To study patterns of TCR occurrence, a later analysis re-analyzed previously published TCR beta repertoires from 500 to 850 donors and added high-resolution HLA genotyping. The number of typed donors differed by locus: about 620-630 for A, B, C, DRB1 and DQB1; some 500 for DQA1; around 610 for DPA1; and 400 to 480 for DPB1. Rather than using new phenotypic data, the later analysis identified candidate immune exposures from TCR beta sequences and from how often those sequences occurred across donors. In a later genetic analysis, genome-wide SNP genotypes for about 55% of the roughly 670 donors were used, and that subset was treated as a discovery cohort. Alongside the repertoire data, information on donor age, sex, ethnicity and CMV serostatus was compiled. Both class I and class II loci were covered by HLA typing, at four-digit resolution. The aim of the study was to test whether cataloging public T cell receptors could identify signatures of past pathogen exposure. Using immunosequencing, the study profiled T cell repertoires from about 620 subjects and related those repertoires to cytomegalovirus serostatus. Of the roughly 400 genotyped donors, 75% to 85% were placed in the genetic ancestry cluster associated with self-reported Caucasian donors. Besides the first cohort of some 670 subjects, a separate validation cohort made up of around 120 different subjects was used. Four to six DR-DQ haplotypes were handled as single units for association and clustering, since linkage in the cohort was strong. All discovery cohort repertoires had been generated on a single sequencing platform. An early release covering more than 500 HLA-typed donors comprised approximately 290 gigabases of sequencing data and 65 million to 100 million unique TCR sequences. High-throughput TCR immunosequencing, statistical association of individual TCRs with disease status, and machine learning were combined to predict cytomegalovirus infection status. An earlier analysis of some 500 of the donors used high-throughput TCR beta sequencing to judge whether each TCR beta V gene segment behaved as functional or pseudogenic. Among roughly 400 genotyped donors of the cohort, an average of around 240,000 unique TCR beta nucleotide sequences were sequenced per donor, roughly 18% of them non-productive.

Points on this clone: Its antigen specificity is not known. Per-base qualities were not stored, and no clone one base away is much larger.

The cohort comprised 670 or so healthy bone marrow donors. At the time of sampling, all cohort members were nominally healthy, though unrecorded immune exposures were likely present. The donor was CMV seronegative and belonged to the group of 352 seronegative cohort members. A peripheral blood sample was provided by each donor, and peripheral blood mononuclear cells were used for TCR beta sequencing. The Qiagen DNeasy Blood Extraction Kit was used to extract genomic DNA from the blood cell samples. General findings and caveats noted by the study authors: A cluster of highly shared sequence variants was judged likely to be a technical artifact of the sequencing pipeline. In a later analysis, most CMV-associated TCR beta chains were found to appear HLA-restricted, with HLA associations seemingly driven largely by CMV exposure. The only immune exposure information available for the cohort was CMV serostatus. In a later analysis, TCR association rates were found to vary across HLA loci, with the most associated TCRs seen for DRB1 alleles and the fewest for HLA-C alleles. When HLA alleles, especially DR and DQ, strongly co-occurred, TCR associations were difficult to assign to individual alleles. While some public TCRs were present in many individuals, most TCR sequences turned up only very rarely across donors. In a later analysis, HLA-associated TCR beta chains showed more clonal expansion and lower generation probabilities than non-associated chains that were equally common. Sequencing depth was assumed to be roughly uniform across donors in the presence/absence analyses, though that assumption may not hold. Because HLA typing was unavailable for some donors at each locus, only the typed subset was used in association tests. According to a later analysis, parvovirus B19, influenza, CMV and Epstein-Barr virus appeared linked to several top co-occurrence clusters. An earlier analysis of approximately 570 of the donors showed that most TCR beta V segments appeared in productive rearrangements either about 90% or about 30% of the time, which broadly matched IMGT annotations. In a later genetic analysis, fewer N-insertions in productive TCRs were reported among donors in an Asian-associated ancestry cluster than the approximately 710-donor mean. In a later genetic analysis, a missense DCLRE1C variant was associated with V-gene and J-gene trimming of TCR beta chains, and the association was replicated in an independent cohort. Linkage disequilibrium might explain the correlated functional status among segregating V segments, but an unknown experimental factor could not be ruled out. In a later analysis, about 16,000 TCR beta sequences were associated with specific HLA alleles at a false discovery rate of 0.05. A further reported finding was that TCR beta sequences accurately predicted the HLA-A and HLA-B alleles for most subjects in the first cohort. A few of the identified cytomegalovirus-associated TCR beta chains were confirmed in vitro to be specific for cytomegalovirus antigens. In this cohort, only TCR beta chains were sequenced, and detectable features were limited by the absence of alpha or paired-chain data. Some IMGT-functional V segments, including TRBV6-2 and TRBV6-3, could not be distinguished by the 87-base-pair reads and were therefore excluded. It was suggested by the authors that the approach could potentially be generalized to other disease states and immunological phenotypes. The classifier was reported to diagnose cytomegalovirus status with high specificity and sensitivity in both the original cohort and the validation cohort. Because counts were too low, roughly 18 rarely observed V segments, including chromosome 9 orphons, were left out of the earlier analysis of some 600 of the donors. A total of around 150 TCR beta chains were listed by the study as associated with cytomegalovirus.

Measured from the cysteine to the phenylalanine, the CDR3 is 14 residues long. Only the CDR3 DNA is retained, 42 bases long and in frame from the first base. Per the germline V gene, KGHSH is the CDR1 and LQKENI is the CDR2. At the junction V is shortened by 3 bases and J by 4 bases; bases outside the gene matches: 3. Libraries came from the immunoSEQ multiplex PCR assay. The multiplex PCR relied on a mix of 60 forward primers for TCR Vbeta segments and 13 reverse primers for TCR Jbeta segments. Amplification of the CDR3 region of rearranged TCR beta genes was performed with a multiplex PCR assay on genomic DNA. Amplified TCR beta libraries were sequenced as 87-base-pair reads on the Illumina HiSeq System. As for the original processing: A later analysis tallied 75 million to 95 million unique TCR beta chains across the 666 repertoires, and approximately 12 million of those chains were shared by two or more donors. Raw reads were error-corrected and collapsed into unique sequences with a nearest-neighbor algorithm that merged closely related sequences to remove PCR and sequencing errors. CDR3 sequences were aligned to IMGT reference sequences to assign V, D and J gene segments. For a sequence to be retained, a match of at least six nucleotides was required to both a V gene segment and a J gene segment. Rearrangements were called productive when the CDR3 lacked stop codons and stayed in frame with V and J; all others were non-productive. CDR3 was defined by IMGT convention, running from the second conserved V-encoded cysteine to the conserved J-encoded phenylalanine. In an earlier analysis of approximately 500 of the donors, sequences lacking an unambiguous match to a single V gene segment were excluded. In an earlier analysis of approximately 500 of the donors, a V segment was called functional when productive rearrangements were above 56.7%, and segregating when the standard deviation between donors exceeded 5%. A statistical classification framework was built to diagnose cytomegalovirus status from the catalog of TCR beta chain sequences. In a later analysis, V and J genes were assigned by comparing TCR nucleotide sequences against IMGT/GENE-DB human TR gene sequences. The TCRdist pipeline was used in a later analysis to assign CDR3 sequences and most-parsimonious VDJ recombination scenarios. In a later analysis, each TCR beta chain was defined by its CDR3 amino acid sequence together with its V-gene family, and reads without a unique V-gene family were excluded. In a later analysis, 550 to 650 highly shared, low-generation-probability nucleotide sequences were removed to address suspected cross-contamination and a sequencing artifact. For each public chain, a later analysis derived a clonal expansion index from normalized ranks of inferred template counts within each repertoire. A later analysis computed generation probabilities with a VDJ recombination model fitted to out-of-frame rearrangements, and checked the results against IGoR. In a later analysis, TCR-TCR, TCR-HLA and TCR-CMV co-occurrence was scored with hypergeometric tests, and a repertoire-size bias correction was applied to TCR pairs. A later analysis estimated false discovery rates by permuting HLA or CMV assignments 20 times. In a later analysis, co-occurring TCRs were grouped with DBSCAN, and TCRdist sequence similarity was added when clustering was performed within HLA-allele-positive subsets. Repertoires with fewer than 30,000 or more than 120,000 public chains, plus five repertoires with anomalous nucleotide sharing, were excluded from co-occurrence clustering. As stored in TCRdb, this immuneACCESS dataset retains in-frame rearrangements with V and J assigned. A fraction of the clones does not appear; measured against another copy, unresolved V genes explain less than half of the discrepancy, and the remainder lacks a known reason. V, J and clone size are those of that table, while D and trimming were read from the DNA. Present in this sample are about 130,000 clones, roughly 82% of which were seen just once. The ten largest clones add up to roughly 3% of the sample.

Sequenced: PBMCs. The V and J segments used are TRBV18 and TRBJ2-7; TRBD1 fits 10 bases in the junction. The origin of this receptor is a man in his fifties in good health and CMV-seronegative. The nucleotide sequence reads as follows: TGTGCCAGCTCACCGACAGGGGGCGCGTACGAGCAGTACTTC. This yields the protein CASSPTGGAYEQYF. Where the CDR3 stops, the reference TRBV18 and TRBJ2-7 genes take over; the full variable domain is NAGVMQNPRHLVRRRGQEARLRCSPMKGHSHVYWYRQLPEEGLKFMVYLQKENIIDESGMPKERFSAEFPKEGPSILRIQQVVRGDSAAYFCASSPTGGAYEQYFGPGTRLTVT.